The 22 T cell receptor beta chains in this list originate from one sample, sequenced in a study of spatial heterogeneity in lung cancer. In TCRdb, the 5' RACE reads were re-called with MiXCR into one record per CDR3 protein. The table lists tens of thousands of distinct CDR3 sequences, roughly 8% of them singletons. Regarding time point: sample taken at primary tumor resection. Sequencing was performed on PBMCs, taken at surgery. The receptors originated from a male donor with early-stage non-small cell lung cancer.

In this sample, this clonotype turned up a few times. This chain links TRBV7-9 with TRBJ1-3; D is possibly TRBD1 (5 bases). Between the trimmed V and J ends, which lost 5 bases and 0 bases, there was a span of 8 bases. This CDR3 comprises 14 residues. Germline CDR1 and CDR2: SEHNR and FQNEAQ (reference sequence). CDR3 amino acids: CASSPDSSGNTIYF. As DNA, the CDR3 is TGTGCCAGCAGCCCCGACAGCTCTGGAAACACCATATATTTT.

This clonotype was seen more than once but under ten times. The rearrangement links TRBV4-1 to TRBJ1-1; possible D gene TRBD1, 6 bases. The CDR3 contains 12 residues. V lost 1 base and J lost 7, with 7 bases in between. Per germline, CDR1 MGHRA and CDR2 YSYEKL. The CDR3 DNA follows: TGCGCCAGCAGCCAAGTCAGGGGTGAAGCTTTCTTT. This translates into CASSQVRGEAFF.

This clonotype came up many times. The chain carries TRBV6-5 and TRBJ1-1; D remains unclear. CDR1 MNHEY and CDR2 SVGAGI come from the germline V gene. V lost 0 bases to trimming and J lost 1 base, with 9 bases between them. The CDR3 spans 15 residues. The CDR3 coding sequence is TGTGCCAGCAGTTACTCGAAGCACAGGAACACTGAAGCTTTCTTT. Encoded protein: CASSYSKHRNTEAFF.

This clonotype was seen many times. The rearrangement links TRBV27 to TRBJ2-1; D is unclear. CDR3 length: 13 amino acids. Germline CDR1 is MNHEY and CDR2 is SMNVEV (reference sequence). V was shortened by 6 bases and J by 16 bases, with 22 bases between the two germline ends. In DNA, the CDR3 is TGTGCCAGCAGCGTCCCCGGCGACCCTACTTTATTCTTC. Its translation: CASSVPGDPTLFF.

This clonotype appeared a few times. This CDR3 is missing its conserved last phenylalanine or tryptophan, likely due to a read error. CDR3 region: CASSVESSYNEQFS. CDR3 coding DNA: TGTGCCAGCAGCGTAGAGAGCTCCTACAATGAGCAGTTCTCC. This rearrangement joins TRBV9 to TRBJ2-1; D not resolved. This CDR3 is 14 amino acids long. V lost 0 bases, J lost 0 bases, and 4 bases lay in between. In germline, CDR1 is SGDLS, CDR2 YYNGEE.

This clonotype was seen ten or more times. The chain employs TRBV18 and TRBJ1-5; D gene unclear. The CDR3 has 13 amino acids. Trimming shortened V by 3 bases and J by 6 bases, and 9 bases separated the two germline ends. Per germline, CDR1 KGHSH and CDR2 LQKENI. DNA for the CDR3: TGTGCCAGCTCACCCATCCATGGTCAGCCCCAGCATTTT. Its translation is CASSPIHGQPQHF. Complete variable domain (other parts from reference TRBV18 and TRBJ1-5): NAGVMQNPRHLVRRRGQEARLRCSPMKGHSHVYWYRQLPEEGLKFMVYLQKENIIDESGMPKERFSAEFPKEGPSILRIQQVVRGDSAAYFCASSPIHGQPQHFGDGTRLSIL.

This clonotype was counted at least ten times. The chain links TRBV7-2 to TRBJ2-7; TRBD1 matches 7 bases. The CDR3 runs to 14 residues. V trimming: 3 bases; J trimming: 2 bases; junction bases outside the gene matches: 4. CDR1 and CDR2 (germline): SGHTA, FQGNSA. The chain's CDR3 is CASSLGQCAYEQYV. The DNA for the CDR3 is TGTGCCAGCAGCTTGGGACAGTGTGCCTACGAGCAGTACGTC.

The genes are TRBV2 and TRBJ2-3; D uncertain. The germline CDR1 and CDR2 sequences are SNHLY and FYNNEI. The ends were cut back, 9 bases at V and 2 bases at J, with 9 bases in the middle. This CDR3 spans 12 amino acids. The CDR3 DNA reads TGTGCCAGTCTTATATACACAGATACGCAGTATTTT. This gives the protein CASLIYTDTQYF.

The chain employs TRBV7-2 and TRBJ2-5; D remains unclear. V lost 5 bases and J lost 4, with 14 bases in between. The CDR3 loop spans 14 amino acids. Germline CDR1 reads SGHTA; CDR2 reads FQGNSA. CDR3 bases: TGTGCCAGCAGCATCCGACATGGAACAGAGACCCAGTACTTC. As protein: CASSIRHGTETQYF.

This clonotype was counted many times. V is TRBV5-1 and J is TRBJ2-7; no definite D call. Germline CDR1 reads SGHRS; CDR2 reads YFSETQ. Trimming cost V 5 bases and J 0 bases, with 12 bases left between them. The CDR3 sequence is 14 residues long. For the CDR3, the DNA is TGCGCCAGCAGTTCTGACCCTTCCTCCTACGAGCAGTACTTC. Its protein product is CASSSDPSSYEQYF.

V is TRBV12-3 or TRBV12-4 and J is TRBJ2-7; D might be TRBD2 (5 bases). V was shortened by 5 bases and J by 5 bases, with 16 bases between the two germline ends. The CDR3 is 14 amino acids. CDR3 nucleotide sequence: TGTGCCAGCAGTCCCCGAGGGATTTTCAACGAGCAGTACTTC. Protein product: CASSPRGIFNEQYF.

This clonotype was seen ten or more times. This chain joins TRBV6-5 and TRBJ2-5; D remains ambiguous. This CDR3 region has 19 residues. Per the germline V gene, CDR1 is MNHEY and CDR2 is SVGAGI. V lost 0 bases, J lost 2 bases, and 22 bases lay in between. The CDR3 protein is CASSYSKFLGLPLQETQYF. The DNA of the CDR3 is TGTGCCAGCAGTTACTCGAAATTCTTAGGGTTGCCTCTTCAAGAGACCCAGTACTTC.

This clonotype occurred many times. The chain carries TRBV9 and TRBJ2-3; D remains ambiguous. Germline CDR1 and CDR2: SGDLS and YYNGEE. CDR3 length equals 11 residues. V lost 4 bases, J lost 7 bases, and 7 bases lay in between. The CDR3 DNA follows: TGTGCCAGCAGCAATACTAATACGCAGTATTTT. This codes for CASSNTNTQYF.

This clonotype was counted at least ten times. The rearrangement joins TRBV27 to TRBJ2-3; D unclear. The V end lost 2 bases, the J end lost 7 bases, and 10 bases lay between the germline ends. Germline values: CDR1 MNHEY, CDR2 SMNVEV (reference sequence). The CDR3 spans 13 residues. The CDR3 region has the DNA TGTGCCAGCAGTTTAAATAGGGCATATACGCAGTATTTT. This translates into CASSLNRAYTQYF.

In this sample, this clonotype turned up many times. Mismatch with germline at one junction end may stem from a read error. This chain links TRBV7-2 with TRBJ1-1, with no clear D. Germline V gene sequence: CDR1 SGHTA, CDR2 FQGNSA. The CDR3 has 12 residues. CDR3 sequence: CASSLINTEAFF. CDR3 coding DNA: TGTGCCAGCAGCTTAATAAACACCGAAGCTTTCTTT.

This clonotype was counted many times. The gene calls are TRBV14 and TRBJ1-1; D gene uncertain. The CDR3 covers 13 residues. Between the trimmed V and J ends, which lost 5 bases and 1 base, there was a span of 8 bases. CDR1 and CDR2 from the germline V gene are SGHDN and FVKESK. The CDR3 DNA follows: TGTGCCAGCAGCTCTCAAACGAACACTGAAGCTTTCTTT. Translation: CASSSQTNTEAFF. The whole variable domain, filled in from reference TRBV14 and TRBJ1-1, reads EAGVTQFPSHSVIEKGQTVTLRCDPISGHDNLYWYRRVMGKEIKFLLHFVKESKQDESGMPNNRFLAERTGGTYSTLKVQPAELEDSGVYFCASSSQTNTEAFFGQGTRLTVV.

CDR3 sequence (DNA): TGTGCCAGCAGCTTAGCCGCAGGAAATTCACCCCTCCACTTT. This codes for CASSLAAGNSPLHF. This chain connects TRBV7-9 to TRBJ1-6, with D unclear. Trimming shortened V by 0 bases and J by 7 bases, and 7 bases separated the two germline ends. The CDR3 covers 14 residues. Germline V gene lookup returns CDR1 SEHNR and CDR2 FQNEAQ (reference sequence).

At least ten counts were recorded for this clonotype. The chain links TRBV29-1 to TRBJ2-6; D call uncertain. The CDR3 is made up of 14 amino acids. Trimming left V 6 bases short and J 1 base short, with 10 bases between. CDR1 is SQVTM, CDR2 ANQGSEA, per germline. CDR3 DNA sequence: TGCAGCGTCCCAAAGGGTTCTGGGGCCAACGTCCTGACTTTC. Protein sequence: CSVPKGSGANVLTF.

This clonotype was seen at least ten times. V is TRBV4-3 and J is TRBJ2-1, with D hard to call. Germline CDR1 is LGHNA and CDR2 is YSLEER. CDR3 length equals 15 residues. Trimming stripped 1 base from V and 4 bases from J, with 11 bases between. The CDR3 DNA sequence: TGCGCCAGCAGCCAAGGGTACGTGGGGTACAATGAGCAGTTCTTC. Amino acid sequence: CASSQGYVGYNEQFF.

This clonotype was detected ten times or more. V and J are TRBV6-2 or TRBV6-3 and TRBJ1-2; D is ambiguous. Trimming took off 2 bases at V and 7 bases at J, with 8 bases between the two ends. This CDR3 has 12 amino acids. CDR1 and CDR2 from the germline V gene are MNHEY and SVGEGT. CDR3: CASSYGRGGYTF. The CDR3 DNA reads as TGTGCCAGCAGTTACGGTCGGGGTGGCTACACCTTC.

This clonotype has at least ten counts. V usage is TRBV7-9 and J usage is TRBJ2-7, with D maybe TRBD1 (6 bases). This CDR3 spans 14 amino acids. Trimming pared 1 base from V and 6 bases from J, leaving 13 bases between. Germline assignment: CDR1 SEHNR and CDR2 FQNEAQ (reference sequence). The CDR3 region is CASSLVRGHPEQYF. DNA of the CDR3: TGTGCCAGCAGCTTAGTCCGGGGACACCCCGAGCAGTACTTC. Using reference TRBV7-9 and TRBJ2-7 for the parts outside the CDR3, the full variable domain is DTGVSQNPRHKITKRGQNVTFRCDPISEHNRLYWYRQTLGQGPEFLTYFQNEAQLEKSRLLSDRFSAERPKGSFSTLEIQRTEQGDSAMYLCASSLVRGHPEQYFGPGTRLTVT.

This clonotype came up many times. The V call is TRBV2, the J call TRBJ1-6; 9 bases are a match to TRBD1. CDR3 length equals 17 residues. Germline V gene data show CDR1 as SNHLY and CDR2 as FYNNEI. Trimming cost V 6 bases and J 7 bases; bases outside gene matches: 13. The CDR3 protein is CASRDPGTGLSNSPLHF. Here the CDR3 DNA reads TGTGCCAGCAGAGACCCGGGGACAGGGCTGTCAAATTCACCCCTCCACTTT.